These T cell receptor beta chains were read from a single sample in a study of naive and memory T cell subsets. TCRdb analysed the 5' RACE reads with MiXCR anew, one entry per CDR3 protein. This table has 60,000 or so distinct CDR3 sequences, 5.5% to 8.5% appearing once. These receptors all stem from a male donor in good health. Each CDR3 is given with its conserved first and last residue. D genes are given only for firm matches.

d_gene,v_gene,CDR3aa
TRBD2,TRBV6-5,CASSLRPGLAGYNEQFF
-,TRBV6-5,CASSSSQETQYF
-,TRBV7-9,CASSRAGDSGANVLTF
TRBD2,TRBV11-2,CASSPPRLAGGLYEQYF
TRBD1,TRBV3-1,CASRLGQNRNIQYF
TRBD1,TRBV7-2,CASSLEWPDRGSYNEQFF
-,TRBV29-1,CSVEPRGVGETQYF
TRBD1,TRBV7-9,CASSLGTGAEAFF
-,TRBV6-1,CASVESRGYGYTF
-,TRBV5-6,CASSLLGEQDNEKLFF
-,TRBV20-1,CSARDLRGKYEQFF
-,TRBV29-1,CSVREASSNTEAFF
TRBD2,TRBV2,CASRLAGAALQEQYF
-,TRBV5-1,CASSFRGQETQYF
-,TRBV28,CASSPTGTWEQYF
TRBD1,TRBV12-3/TRBV12-4,CATQQGAVTETQYF
TRBD1,TRBV3-1,CASSQPDRGQNTGELFF
-,TRBV5-1,CASRGPSPNNEQFF
TRBD1,TRBV5-1,CASSPTGTVALYEQYF
-,TRBV2,CASSEPHGDEQYF
-,TRBV19,CASDSSGTGHIQYF
-,TRBV5-6,CASSPGSKGKNIQYF
-,TRBV5-1,CASSLARQGTYEQYF
-,TRBV6-6,CASSQRQESLYEQYF
-,TRBV5-1,CASSLAGDRGNTIYF
-,TRBV14,CASSLMNTGELFF
-,TRBV7-7,CASSPSAGVHEQYF
-,TRBV29-1,CSVEGFERQESYEQYF
-,TRBV18,CASSPRVVSTGELFF
-,TRBV6-6,CASSYSDRGAYGYTF
-,TRBV2,CASSEDRVGNQPQHF
TRBD1,TRBV2,CASWTGPGTEAFF
TRBD1,TRBV9,CASSVDPAGTAENLAKNIQYF
-,TRBV20-1,CSASAGGPNSPLHF
-,TRBV5-4,CASTPEGDDSPLHF
TRBD1,TRBV12-3/TRBV12-4,CASSPGQGTGYTF
-,TRBV5-1,CASSAELTANTEAFF
-,TRBV25-1,CASSEYYVRTDEGETQYF
TRBD2,TRBV6-5,CASSYERGDNEQFF
-,TRBV5-4,CASSLEATRGNEQFF
-,TRBV29-1,CSVVLPSSYNEQFF
-,TRBV12-3/TRBV12-4,CASTLQNPGVNTGELFF
TRBD2,TRBV7-2,CASSFVTSAEETQYF
TRBD2,TRBV2,CASTRLAGGGEQFF
-,TRBV11-2,CASSLGGTLYGYTF
-,TRBV19,CASTDGQPQHF
-,TRBV6-2/TRBV6-3,CASSYDSAGGNTIYF
TRBD1,TRBV20-1,CSAMGQAYEQYF
TRBD1,TRBV2,CASSPGTGGNQPQHF
-,TRBV10-3,CAIRSQATNEKLFF
-,TRBV12-3/TRBV12-4,CASSLGVGENTEAFF
-,TRBV20-1,CSARINGGVGWGTEAFF
-,TRBV7-8,CASSRDSSGSVNYGYTF
-,TRBV29-1,CSVESASDGGYF
-,TRBV10-2,CASSEQGAETQYF